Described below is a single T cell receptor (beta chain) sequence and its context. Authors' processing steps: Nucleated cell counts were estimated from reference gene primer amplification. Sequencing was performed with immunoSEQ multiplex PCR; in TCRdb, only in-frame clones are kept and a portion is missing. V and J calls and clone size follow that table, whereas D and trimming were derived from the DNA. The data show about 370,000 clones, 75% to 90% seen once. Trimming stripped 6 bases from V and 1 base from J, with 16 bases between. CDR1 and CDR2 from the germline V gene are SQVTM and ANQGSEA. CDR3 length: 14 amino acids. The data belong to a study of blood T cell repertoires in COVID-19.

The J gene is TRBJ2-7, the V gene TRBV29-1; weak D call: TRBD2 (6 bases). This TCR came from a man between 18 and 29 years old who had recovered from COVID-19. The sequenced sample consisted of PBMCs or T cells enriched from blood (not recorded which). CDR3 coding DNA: TGCAGCGTCGGACGGGAGACGGGTTCCTACGAGCAGTACTTC. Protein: CSVGRETGSYEQYF.